The present entry profiles one TCR beta chain with its context. What it recognizes is unknown. The source of the sample is a study of shared clonotypes between healthy human individuals. Several immunoSEQ 96-well plates shared each subset's DNA, each plate a replicate. Approximately 30,000 T cell genomes, or roughly 320 ng DNA, went into unsorted PBMC replicate PCRs. Study processing details: ImmunoSEQ gave junction-only sequences without quality scores, so filtering differed. Here immunoSEQ multiplex PCR was the method, and the copy in TCRdb shows in-frame clones only, minus some. V, J and clone size derive from that table, while D and trimming were established from the DNA sequence. The data show about 490,000 clones, roughly 78% seen once. J gave up 1 base and V 6 bases, and 2 bases lay outside the gene matches. Germline assignment: CDR1 SNHLY and CDR2 FYNNEI. The CDR3 is 14 amino acids. Study findings and constraints: Limited genetic and exposure-history diversity came from having few donors.

The chain combines TRBV2 with TRBJ2-2; 7 bases fit TRBD2. This sequence originates from a woman between 35 and 50 years old in good health. Some clones in this sample may be carry-over from other donors' samples. The sample was PBMCs. The DNA of the CDR3 is TGTGCCAGCAGAGGCGGGAGGAACACCGGGGAGCTGTTTTTT. Translated, it gives CASRGGRNTGELFF.